This TCR beta chain came from a study of human T cells and chemical hapten exposure. Study-level information: The patch tests put 0.01% DPC on the skin of the upper back and were read 6 days later. General observations from the study: Donors, who had alopecia, may show an immune response that differs from healthy people's.

A few counts support this clonotype. Its antigen is currently unknown. The CDR3 is made up of 13 amino acids. Trimming left V 3 bases short and J 1 base short, with 7 bases between. Germline V gene lookup returns CDR1 MDHEN and CDR2 SYDVKM. The time point was: patch test 3, about 24 weeks after DPC sensitization. Described treatment: therapeutic diphenylcyclopropenone sensitization with weekly scalp DPC. Each CDR3 protein is one row after TCRdb ran MiXCR on the RACE reads. The sample contains under 130,000 distinct CDR3 sequences, 30% to 35% of which appear only once. The chain carries TRBV28 and TRBJ2-7, with unresolved D. The sequence came from a man in his forties with alopecia areata. Some clones in this sample may be carry-over from other donors' samples. This sample comprised whole blood, obtained in connection with sensitization to the hapten diphenylcyclopropenone (DPC). The CDR3 nucleotides are TGTGCCAGCAGTTTCCTAGGTTCCTACGAGCAGTACTTC. Residues: CASSFLGSYEQYF.